The clone carrying this T cell receptor beta chain was seen many times. Preparation of the TCRbeta library was carried out with unique molecular identifiers. TCRdb called the PCR reads again in MiXCR, with one record for every CDR3 protein. The data hold a few hundred thousand distinct CDR3 sequences, with roughly a tenth observed a single time. The sample belongs to a study of T-cell reconstitution after alpha-beta-depleted transplantation in children. Germline CDR1 SGHRS, CDR2 YFSETQ. The CDR3 contains 14 residues. Trimming left V 5 bases short and J 6 bases short, with 17 bases between. The source was PBMCs from the stem cell graft donor, collected from the stem cell graft. The chain is built from TRBV5-1 and TRBJ1-1, with D perhaps matching TRBD1 (6 bases). This TCR was recovered from a human donor who donated a stem cell graft to a child with SCID. The DNA for the CDR3 is TGCGCCAGCAGTTTTTCAGGGGATACGGCTGAAGCTTTCTTT. This codes for CASSFSGDTAEAFF.